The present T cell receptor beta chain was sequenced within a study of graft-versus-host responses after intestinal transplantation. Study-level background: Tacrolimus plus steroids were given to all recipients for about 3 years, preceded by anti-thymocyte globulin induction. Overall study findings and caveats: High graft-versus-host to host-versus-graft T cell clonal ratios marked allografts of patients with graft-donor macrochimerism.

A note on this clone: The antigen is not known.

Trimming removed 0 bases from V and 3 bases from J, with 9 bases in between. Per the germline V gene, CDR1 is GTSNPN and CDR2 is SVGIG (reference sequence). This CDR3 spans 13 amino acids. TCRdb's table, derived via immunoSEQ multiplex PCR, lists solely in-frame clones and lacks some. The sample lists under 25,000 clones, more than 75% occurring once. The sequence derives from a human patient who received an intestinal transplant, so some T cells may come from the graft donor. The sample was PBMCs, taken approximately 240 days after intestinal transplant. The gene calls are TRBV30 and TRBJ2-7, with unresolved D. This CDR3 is CAWSVNRDYEQYF. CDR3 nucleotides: TGTGCCTGGAGTGTAAACAGAGACTACGAGCAGTACTTC.